This TCR beta chain comes out of a study of blood T cell repertoires in COVID-19. Study background: Italy, Spain and the United States were the sources of the convalescent and acute COVID-19 samples. PBMCs, B-cell-depleted T cells, or T cells were the source of the cDNA or gDNA that made up the material.

The data were produced by immunoSEQ multiplex PCR, yet TCRdb's version contains in-frame clones alone and is incomplete. The data hold 180,000 or so clones, with around nine tenths observed a single time. This CDR3 is 12 amino acids long. Germline V gene data show CDR1 as SQVTM and CDR2 as ANQGSEA. V and J are TRBV29-1 and TRBJ2-1; 8 bases agree with TRBD1. This clonotype was sampled from a man between 18 and 35 years old with active or convalescent COVID-19. Material for sequencing was peripheral blood. The CDR3 DNA sequence: TGCAGGGGGGACAGGTTGGACAATGAGCAGTTCTTC. It encodes CRGDRLDNEQFF.